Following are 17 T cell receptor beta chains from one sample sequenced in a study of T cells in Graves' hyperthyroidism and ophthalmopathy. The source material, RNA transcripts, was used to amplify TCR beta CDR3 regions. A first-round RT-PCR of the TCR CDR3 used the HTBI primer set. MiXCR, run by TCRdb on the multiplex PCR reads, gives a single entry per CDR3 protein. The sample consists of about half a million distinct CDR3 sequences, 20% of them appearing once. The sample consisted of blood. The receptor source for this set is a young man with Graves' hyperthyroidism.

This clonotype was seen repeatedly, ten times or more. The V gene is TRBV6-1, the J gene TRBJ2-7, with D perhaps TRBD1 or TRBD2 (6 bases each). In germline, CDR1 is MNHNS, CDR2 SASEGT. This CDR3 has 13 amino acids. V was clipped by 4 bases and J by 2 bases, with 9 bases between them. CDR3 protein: CASSAGAPYEQYF. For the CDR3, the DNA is TGTGCCAGCAGTGCGGGGGCCCCCTACGAGCAGTACTTC.

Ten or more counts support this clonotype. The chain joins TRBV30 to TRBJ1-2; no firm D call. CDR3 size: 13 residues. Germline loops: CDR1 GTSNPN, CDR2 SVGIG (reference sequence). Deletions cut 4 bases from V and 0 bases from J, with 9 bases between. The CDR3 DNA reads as TGTGCCTGGACGGTTGAAGCTAACTATGGCTACACCTTC. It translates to CAWTVEANYGYTF.

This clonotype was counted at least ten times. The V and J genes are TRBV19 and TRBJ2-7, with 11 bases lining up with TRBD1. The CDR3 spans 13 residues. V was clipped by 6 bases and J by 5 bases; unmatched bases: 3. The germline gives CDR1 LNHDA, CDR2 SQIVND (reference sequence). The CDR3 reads CASSRDRGDEQYF. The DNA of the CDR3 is TGTGCCAGTAGCCGGGACAGGGGGGACGAGCAGTACTTC.

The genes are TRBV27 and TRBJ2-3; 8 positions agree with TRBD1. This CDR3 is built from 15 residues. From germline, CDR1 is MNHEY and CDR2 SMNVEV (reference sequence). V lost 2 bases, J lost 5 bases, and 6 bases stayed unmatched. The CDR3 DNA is TGTGCCAGCAGTTTAACAGGGGGACGGTTAGATACGCAGTATTTT. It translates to CASSLTGGRLDTQYF.

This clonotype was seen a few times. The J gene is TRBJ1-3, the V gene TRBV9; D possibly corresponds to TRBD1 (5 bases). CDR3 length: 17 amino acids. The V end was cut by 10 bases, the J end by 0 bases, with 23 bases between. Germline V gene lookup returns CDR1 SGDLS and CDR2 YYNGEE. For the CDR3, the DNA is TGTGCCGGGGGTAGACAGACCACCATTTACTCTGGAAACACCATATATTTT. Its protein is CAGGRQTTIYSGNTIYF.

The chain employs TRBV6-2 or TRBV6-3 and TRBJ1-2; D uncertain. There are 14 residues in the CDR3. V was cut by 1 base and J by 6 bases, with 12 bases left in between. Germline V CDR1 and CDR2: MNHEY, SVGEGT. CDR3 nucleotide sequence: TGTGCCAGCAGTTACTGGAGGGAAAGGAATGGCTACACCTTC. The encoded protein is CASSYWRERNGYTF.

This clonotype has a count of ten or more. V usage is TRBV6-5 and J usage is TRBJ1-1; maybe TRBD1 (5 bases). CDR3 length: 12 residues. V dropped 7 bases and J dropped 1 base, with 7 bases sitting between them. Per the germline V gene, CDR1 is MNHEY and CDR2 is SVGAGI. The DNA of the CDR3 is TGTGCCAGCACGGGGCCGAACACTGAAGCTTTCTTT. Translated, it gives CASTGPNTEAFF.

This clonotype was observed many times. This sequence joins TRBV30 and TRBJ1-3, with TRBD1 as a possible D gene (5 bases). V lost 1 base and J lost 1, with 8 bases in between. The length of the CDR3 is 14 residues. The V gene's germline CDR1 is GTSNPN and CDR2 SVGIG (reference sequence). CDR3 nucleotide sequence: TGTGCCTGGAGTGCAGGGTTATCTGGAAACACCATATATTTT. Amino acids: CAWSAGLSGNTIYF.

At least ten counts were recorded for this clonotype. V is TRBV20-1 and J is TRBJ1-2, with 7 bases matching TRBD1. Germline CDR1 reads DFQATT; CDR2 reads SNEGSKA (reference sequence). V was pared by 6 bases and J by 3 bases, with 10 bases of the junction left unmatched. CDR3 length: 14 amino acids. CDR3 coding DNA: TGCAGTGCCCTAGCAGCAGGGGGGGACTATGGCTACACCTTC. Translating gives CSALAAGGDYGYTF.

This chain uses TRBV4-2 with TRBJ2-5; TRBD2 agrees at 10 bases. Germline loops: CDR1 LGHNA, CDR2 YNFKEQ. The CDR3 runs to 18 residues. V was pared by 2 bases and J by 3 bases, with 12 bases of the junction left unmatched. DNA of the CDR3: TGTGCCAGCAGCCAATCTTTAGCTAGCGGGGGACAAGAAGAGACCCAGTACTTC. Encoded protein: CASSQSLASGGQEETQYF.

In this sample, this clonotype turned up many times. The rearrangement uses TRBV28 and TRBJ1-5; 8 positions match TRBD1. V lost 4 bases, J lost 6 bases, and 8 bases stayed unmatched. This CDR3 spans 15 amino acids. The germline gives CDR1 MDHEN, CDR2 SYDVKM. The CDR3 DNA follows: TGTGCCAGCAGTTCCCAGGGGGCTGGAGCTCAGCCCCAGCATTTT. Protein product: CASSSQGAGAQPQHF. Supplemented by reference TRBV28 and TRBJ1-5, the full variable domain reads DVKVTQSSRYLVKRTGEKVFLECVQDMDHENMFWYRQDPGLGLRLIYFSYDVKMKEKGDIPEGYSVSREKKERFSLILESASTNQTSMYLCASSSQGAGAQPQHFGDGTRLSIL.

The CDR3 DNA reads as TGTGCCAGCAGCGTGGGCGGCGGGGTCGGCTACACCTTC. Translated, it gives CASSVGGGVGYTF. V usage is TRBV9 and J usage is TRBJ1-2, with no clear D. The germline gives CDR1 SGDLS, CDR2 YYNGEE. Trimming left V 2 bases short and J 8 bases short, with 13 bases between. The CDR3 totals 13 residues.

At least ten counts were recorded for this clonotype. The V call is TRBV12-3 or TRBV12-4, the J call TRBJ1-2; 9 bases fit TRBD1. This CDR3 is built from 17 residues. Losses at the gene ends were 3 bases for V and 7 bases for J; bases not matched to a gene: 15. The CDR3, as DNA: TGTGCCAGCAGTTTTAGTGGGCGACCGGGACAGGGTGCTGGCTACACCTTC. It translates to CASSFSGRPGQGAGYTF.

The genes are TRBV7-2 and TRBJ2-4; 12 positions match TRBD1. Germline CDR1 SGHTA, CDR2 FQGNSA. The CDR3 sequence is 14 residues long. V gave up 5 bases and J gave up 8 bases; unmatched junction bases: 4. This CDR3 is CASSPGTGGYIQYF. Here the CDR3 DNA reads TGTGCCAGCAGCCCGGGGACAGGGGGCTACATTCAGTACTTC.

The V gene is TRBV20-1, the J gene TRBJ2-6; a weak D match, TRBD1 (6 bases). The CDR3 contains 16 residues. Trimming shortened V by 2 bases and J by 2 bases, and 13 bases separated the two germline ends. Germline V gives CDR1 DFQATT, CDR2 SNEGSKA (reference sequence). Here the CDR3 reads CSARHRTGPGANVLTF. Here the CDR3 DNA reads TGCAGTGCTAGACACCGTACAGGGCCTGGGGCCAACGTCCTGACTTTC.

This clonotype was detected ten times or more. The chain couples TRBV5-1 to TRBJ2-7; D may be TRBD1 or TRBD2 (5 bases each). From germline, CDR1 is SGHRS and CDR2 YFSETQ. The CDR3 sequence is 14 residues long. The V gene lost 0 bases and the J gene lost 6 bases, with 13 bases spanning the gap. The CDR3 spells CASSLGRGPLEQYF. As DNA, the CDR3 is TGCGCCAGCAGCTTGGGACGGGGACCCCTCGAGCAGTACTTC.

CDR3 residues: CAWSGRDSSKGVYGYTF. For the CDR3, the DNA is TGTGCCTGGAGTGGCCGGGACAGCTCAAAAGGCGTCTATGGCTACACCTTC. The chain carries TRBV30 and TRBJ1-2; 7 bases fit TRBD1. Germline V gives CDR1 GTSNPN, CDR2 SVGIG (reference sequence). The J segment lost 4 bases and the V segment lost 1 base, leaving 15 bases of the junction unmatched. The CDR3 sequence is 17 residues long. Variable domain in full (rest from reference TRBV30 and TRBJ1-2): SQTIHQWPATLVQPVGSPLSLECTVEGTSNPNLYWYRQAAGRGLQLLFYSVGIGQISSEVPQNLSASRPQDRQFILSSKKLLLSDSGFYLCAWSGRDSSKGVYGYTFGSGTRLTVV.